One sample yielded the 24 T cell receptor beta chains listed below, sequenced in a study of cytomegalovirus exposure and HLA in healthy donors. Primers: 60 Vbeta forward and 13 Jbeta reverse. Assay used: immunoSEQ multiplex PCR; TCRdb lists only in-frame clones, some missing. In total, the table holds over 100,000 clones. The material sequenced was PBMCs. Receptors originate from a woman in her forties in good health and CMV-seropositive.

This chain connects TRBV18 to TRBJ2-5; 14 bases are a match to TRBD2. CDR3 size: 16 residues. J lost 4 bases, V lost 4 bases, and 5 bases had no gene match. Germline assignment: CDR1 KGHSH and CDR2 LQKENI. As DNA, the CDR3 is TGTGCCAGCTCACTTGGACTAGCGGGAGGAGGAGAGACCCAGTACTTC. Its translation is CASSLGLAGGGETQYF.

The chain couples TRBV19 to TRBJ1-2, with D perhaps matching TRBD1 (5 bases). V was shortened by 6 bases and J by 8 bases, with 16 bases between the two germline ends. The CDR3 length is 13 residues. The germline CDR1 and CDR2 sequences are LNHDA and SQIVND (reference sequence). In DNA form, the CDR3 reads TGTGCCAGTAGCCCCCGGAGGGGAGGAGGCTACACCTTC. Its protein is CASSPRRGGGYTF.

V and J are TRBV28 and TRBJ1-1; 9 positions match TRBD1. The germline V gene encodes CDR1 MDHEN and CDR2 SYDVKM. This CDR3 has 13 residues. J lost 6 bases, V lost 4 bases, and 3 bases had no gene match. The CDR3 nucleotides read TGTGCCAGCAGTTCCGGGACAGGGCCTGAAGCTTTCTTT. This codes for CASSSGTGPEAFF.

The rearrangement joins TRBV11-3 to TRBJ1-2, with 8 bases aligning to TRBD1. The CDR3 is 15 residues long. Germline CDR1 is SGHNT and CDR2 is YENEEA. The ends lost 5 bases at V and 7 bases at J; junction bases unmatched: 12. The CDR3 loop is CASSLWEDRERGYTF. CDR3 DNA: TGTGCCAGCAGCCTTTGGGAGGACAGGGAACGTGGCTACACCTTC. Looking up the rest from reference TRBV11-3 and TRBJ1-2 gives the full variable domain: EAGVVQSPRYKIIEKKQPVAFWCNPISGHNTLYWYLQNLGQGPELLIRYENEEAVDDSQLPKDRFSAERLKGVDSTLKIQPAELGDSAVYLCASSLWEDRERGYTFGSGTRLTVV.

With regard to this clone: Different DNA sequences within this sample yield the same CDR3. The V and J genes are TRBV29-1 and TRBJ2-1, with TRBD2 identical over 8 bases. The CDR3 has 14 amino acids. The germline gives CDR1 SQVTM, CDR2 ANQGSEA. J lost 5 bases, V lost 4 bases, and 7 bases had no gene match. CDR3: CSVGEGGRNNEQFF. For the CDR3, the DNA is TGCAGCGTTGGGGAAGGCGGGAGGAACAATGAGCAGTTCTTC.

The V gene is TRBV6-6, the J gene TRBJ1-1, with 9 bases lining up with TRBD1. J lost 5 bases, V lost 2 bases, and 6 bases had no gene match. CDR1 and CDR2 from the germline V gene are MNHNY and SVGAGI (reference sequence). The CDR3 has 15 residues. The chain's CDR3 is CASSYEQGARTEAFF. In nucleotides, the CDR3 is TGTGCCAGCAGTTACGAACAGGGGGCAAGAACTGAAGCTTTCTTT.

This sequence joins TRBV7-2 and TRBJ2-3; TRBD2 aligns across 14 bases. V was clipped by 3 bases and J by 3 bases; unmatched bases: 5. Germline V gives CDR1 SGHTA, CDR2 FQGNSA. CDR3 size: 17 residues. CDR3 nucleotide sequence: TGTGCCAGCAGCTTCGACCGGACTAGCGGGAGGACAGATACGCAGTATTTT. Translating it yields CASSFDRTSGRTDTQYF. The full variable domain, rest sourced from reference TRBV7-2 and TRBJ2-3, is GAGVSQSPSNKVTEKGKDVELRCDPISGHTALYWYRQSLGQGLEFLIYFQGNSAPDKSGLPSDRFSAERTGGSVSTLTIQRTQQEDSAVYLCASSFDRTSGRTDTQYFGPGTRLTVL.

The rearrangement links TRBV2 to TRBJ1-6, with D hard to call. The ends were cut back, 4 bases at V and 10 bases at J, with 8 bases in the middle. Germline CDR1 is SNHLY and CDR2 is FYNNEI. The CDR3 covers 12 residues. CDR3 protein: CASSVEKSPLHF. The DNA for the CDR3 is TGTGCCAGCAGTGTTGAGAAATCACCCCTCCACTTT. The entire variable domain, with the rest obtained from reference TRBV2 and TRBJ1-6, is as follows: EPEVTQTPSHQVTQMGQEVILRCVPISNHLYFYWYRQILGQKVEFLVSFYNNEISEKSEIFDDQFSVERPDGSNFTLKIRSTKLEDSAMYFCASSVEKSPLHFGNGTRLTVT.

The chain is built from TRBV6-6 and TRBJ1-4; the match to TRBD1 covers 7 bases. Germline loops: CDR1 MNHNY, CDR2 SVGAGI (reference sequence). V was pared by 0 bases and J by 4 bases, with 5 bases of the junction left unmatched. The CDR3 is 16 residues long. CDR3 in DNA: TGTGCCAGCAGTTACTCAGAGGGGGCCATTAATGAAAAACTGTTTTTT. Amino acids: CASSYSEGAINEKLFF.

The J gene is TRBJ2-2, the V gene TRBV28, with a weak D call TRBD1 (6 bases). This CDR3 has 13 residues. V was shortened by 6 bases and J by 6 bases, with 11 bases between the two germline ends. CDR1 and CDR2 (germline): MDHEN, SYDVKM. This CDR3 is CASRTRGPGELFF. In DNA form, the CDR3 reads TGTGCCAGCAGGACCAGGGGACCCGGGGAGCTGTTTTTT.

The chain couples TRBV29-1 to TRBJ1-1; tentatively, D is TRBD1 (5 bases). Trimming shortened V by 4 bases and J by 4 bases, and 25 bases separated the two germline ends. The CDR3 extends over 17 amino acids. Per germline, CDR1 SQVTM and CDR2 ANQGSEA. Here the CDR3 reads CSVVGPPLWGQGTEAFF. The CDR3 coding sequence is TGCAGCGTTGTAGGACCCCCGCTATGGGGCCAAGGCACTGAAGCTTTCTTT.

In DNA, the CDR3 is TGTGCCAGCAGCTTTGGTGGGGAGGGGACTGAAGCTTTCTTT. Translating gives CASSFGGEGTEAFF. The chain joins TRBV7-3 to TRBJ1-1, with a possible D match to TRBD1 (5 bases). The CDR3 spans 14 residues. V lost 3 bases, J lost 5 bases, and 13 bases lay in between. Per the germline V gene, CDR1 is SGHTA and CDR2 is FQGTGA.

V and J are TRBV25-1 and TRBJ1-4; a weak D match, TRBD1 (5 bases). CDR3 length equals 13 residues. Germline-derived CDR1 and CDR2 are MGHDK and SYGVNS. The germline V and J ends were trimmed by 7 bases and 8 bases, with 14 bases remaining between them. As DNA, the CDR3 is TGTGCCAGCACGGGCAGGGTGGGAGAAAAACTGTTTTTT. Its protein product is CASTGRVGEKLFF.

The chain recombines TRBV15 with TRBJ1-2, with no clear D. Germline V gene sequence: CDR1 LNHNV, CDR2 YYDKDF (reference sequence). The CDR3 sequence is 17 residues long. V gave up 1 base and J gave up 2 bases, with 17 bases separating them. The CDR3 bases are TGTGCCACCAGCAGAGCAACCCGGTCGGGAAACAACTATGGCTACACCTTC. Translated: CATSRATRSGNNYGYTF.

The chain employs TRBV12-5 and TRBJ1-1, with 10 bases aligning to TRBD1. Trimming took 3 bases from V and 4 from J; bases not matched to a gene: 8. Germline lookup yields CDR1 LGHNT and CDR2 FRNRAP. The CDR3 is made up of 16 amino acids. The CDR3 DNA follows: TGTGCTAGTGGTTTCGTTCTGGGACAGGGGAGCACTGAAGCTTTCTTT. As protein: CASGFVLGQGSTEAFF.

This chain joins TRBV30 and TRBJ2-7, with D uncertain. Germline V gives CDR1 GTSNPN, CDR2 SVGIG (reference sequence). The CDR3 spans 11 residues. V dropped 2 bases and J dropped 6 bases, with 8 bases sitting between them. CDR3: CAWSIGGEQYF. The CDR3 DNA follows: TGTGCCTGGAGTATCGGCGGCGAGCAGTACTTC.

The V call is TRBV5-8, the J call TRBJ1-4; 8 nucleotides line up with TRBD1. The V gene end was trimmed by 4 bases and the J gene end by 8 bases; junction bases not matched to a gene: 7. This CDR3 contains 14 residues. Per the germline V gene, CDR1 is SGHTS and CDR2 is YDEGEE. CDR3 protein: CASSRGQGSEKLFF. The CDR3 DNA is TGTGCCAGCAGCCGCGGACAGGGTAGCGAAAAACTGTTTTTT.

The V call is TRBV6-5, the J call TRBJ1-2, with D possibly being TRBD1 (6 bases). Between the trimmed V and J ends, which lost 0 bases and 8 bases, there was a span of 16 bases. This CDR3 contains 15 residues. Germline V gives CDR1 MNHEY, CDR2 SVGAGI. DNA for the CDR3: TGTGCCAGCAGTTACTCCGGGACACCCGAGAGCGGCTACACCTTC. Translating it yields CASSYSGTPESGYTF.

The CDR3 DNA follows: TGTGCCAGCAGTTTATCCCATAAATCGACAGGGAACTATGGCTACACCTTC. Amino acid sequence: CASSLSHKSTGNYGYTF. The V gene is TRBV27, the J gene TRBJ1-2, with TRBD1 matching 7 bases. The ends lost 0 bases at V and 2 bases at J; junction bases unmatched: 9. Germline-derived CDR1 and CDR2 are MNHEY and SMNVEV (reference sequence). This CDR3 has 17 residues.

J is TRBJ2-2 and V is TRBV5-6, with 10 bases fitting TRBD2. This CDR3 comprises 17 residues. V was clipped by 0 bases and J by 6 bases; unmatched bases: 8. Per the germline V gene, CDR1 is SGHDT and CDR2 is YYEEEE. This CDR3 is CASSLAGTSVSAGELFF. The CDR3 DNA reads TGTGCCAGCAGCTTGGCGGGGACTAGCGTTTCCGCCGGGGAGCTGTTTTTT.

The chain links TRBV7-2 to TRBJ2-3, with 7 positions matching TRBD2. Germline CDR1 reads SGHTA; CDR2 reads FQGNSA. CDR3 length: 17 amino acids. J gave up 1 base and V 7 bases, and 14 bases lay outside the gene matches. CDR3 protein: CASTPRPLGGGTDTQYF. CDR3 in DNA: TGTGCCAGCACCCCCCGACCGCTGGGAGGGGGCACAGATACGCAGTATTTT.

In regard to this clone: This same CDR3 is encoded by further DNA sequences in the sample. The chain joins TRBV18 to TRBJ2-7; D not certain. The V gene lost 5 bases and the J gene lost 2 bases, with 10 bases spanning the gap. CDR3 length equals 13 residues. Germline V gene data show CDR1 as KGHSH and CDR2 as LQKENI. The CDR3 DNA reads as TGTGCCAGCTCAGAGGTCCGAGCCTACGAGCAGTACTTC. Residues: CASSEVRAYEQYF.

The rearrangement links TRBV5-4 to TRBJ2-7; D is perhaps TRBD1 (5 bases). Germline loops: CDR1 SGHNT, CDR2 YYREEE (reference sequence). With 0 bases removed from V and 1 base from J, the gap between germline ends came to 11 bases. The CDR3 has 15 residues. CDR3 coding DNA: TGTGCCAGCAGCTTGGCCTCAGGGCCGTCCTACGAGCAGTACTTC. Encoded protein: CASSLASGPSYEQYF.

The chain is built from TRBV7-2 and TRBJ2-1; D may be TRBD1 (6 bases). V lost 6 bases, J lost 3 bases, and 15 bases lay in between. CDR3 length: 15 residues. CDR1 and CDR2 (germline): SGHTA, FQGNSA. CDR3 region: CASSLLGHFYNEQFF. The CDR3 coding sequence is TGTGCCAGCAGTTTATTGGGACACTTCTACAATGAGCAGTTCTTC. Full variable domain (rest looked up from reference TRBV7-2 and TRBJ2-1): GAGVSQSPSNKVTEKGKDVELRCDPISGHTALYWYRQSLGQGLEFLIYFQGNSAPDKSGLPSDRFSAERTGGSVSTLTIQRTQQEDSAVYLCASSLLGHFYNEQFFGPGTRLTVL.